The sample holds many counts of the clone carrying this T cell receptor (beta chain). The CDR3 has 15 amino acids. Per germline, CDR1 SQVTM and CDR2 ANQGSEA. V shed 4 bases, J shed 6 bases, and the junction held 7 bases outside the gene matches. The data derive from a study of spatial heterogeneity in lung cancer. TCRdb analysed the 5' RACE reads with MiXCR anew, one entry per CDR3 protein. Among around 75,000 distinct CDR3 sequences listed, about 14% were seen once. Noted time point: sample taken at primary tumor resection. Unsorted whole RNA of tumor, nontumor lung or frozen PBMC was sequenced. The TCR was taken from a male donor with early-stage non-small cell lung cancer. The J gene is TRBJ2-5, the V gene TRBV29-1, with TRBD2 matching 14 bases. Sample: PBMCs, taken at surgery. CDR3 region: CSVGLAGGPTKTQYF. In DNA, the CDR3 is TGCAGCGTTGGACTAGCGGGAGGGCCGACGAAGACCCAGTACTTC.